This entry features one T cell receptor (beta chain) sequence. This record comes from a study of blood T cell repertoires in COVID-19. About the research overall: COVID-19 samples collected from the United States, Italy and Spain covered acute and convalescent phases. The analysed material was cDNA or gDNA that came from T cells, B-cell-depleted T cells, or PBMCs.

The germline V gene encodes CDR1 SGHAT and CDR2 FQNNGV. The CDR3 contains 13 residues. Trimming shortened V by 3 bases and J by 10 bases, and 12 bases separated the two germline ends. In the authors' workflow: Nucleated cell counts were estimated from reference gene primer amplification. The repertoire was sequenced with immunoSEQ multiplex PCR; TCRdb's copy has only in-frame clones and lacks some. V, J and clone size are those of that table, while D and trimming were read from the DNA. The sample yields 300,000 or so clones, more than 75% seen once. Sequencing was performed on peripheral blood. The TCR originated in a woman aged 45 to 65 with acute or convalescent COVID-19. The chain joins TRBV11-2 to TRBJ1-4; D ambiguous. The CDR3: CASSFSGIGKLFF. The CDR3 bases are TGTGCCAGCAGCTTTTCGGGAATCGGAAAACTGTTTTTT.